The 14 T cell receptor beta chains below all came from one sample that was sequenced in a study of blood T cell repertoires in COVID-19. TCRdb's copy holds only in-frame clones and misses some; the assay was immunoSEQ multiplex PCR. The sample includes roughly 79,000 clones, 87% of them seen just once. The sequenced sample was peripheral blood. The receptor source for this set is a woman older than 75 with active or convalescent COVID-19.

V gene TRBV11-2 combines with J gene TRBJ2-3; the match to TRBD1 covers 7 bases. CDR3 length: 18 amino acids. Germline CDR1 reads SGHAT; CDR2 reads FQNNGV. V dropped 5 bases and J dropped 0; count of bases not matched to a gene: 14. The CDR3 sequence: CASSPRVTGIGSTDTQYF. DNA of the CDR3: TGTGCCAGCAGCCCCCGCGTGACAGGGATTGGAAGCACAGATACGCAGTATTTT.

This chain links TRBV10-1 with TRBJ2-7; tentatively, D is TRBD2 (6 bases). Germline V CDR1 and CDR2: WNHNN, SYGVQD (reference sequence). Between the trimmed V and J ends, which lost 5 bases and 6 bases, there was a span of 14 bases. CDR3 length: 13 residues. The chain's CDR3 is CASSPPGSGEQYF. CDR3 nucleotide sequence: TGCGCCAGCAGTCCCCCCGGGAGTGGCGAGCAGTACTTC.

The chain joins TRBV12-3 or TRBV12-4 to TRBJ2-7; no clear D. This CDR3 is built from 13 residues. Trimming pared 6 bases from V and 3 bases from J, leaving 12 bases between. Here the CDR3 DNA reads TGTGCCAGCAGGATGGCCCACGACTACGAGCAGTACTTC. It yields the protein CASRMAHDYEQYF.

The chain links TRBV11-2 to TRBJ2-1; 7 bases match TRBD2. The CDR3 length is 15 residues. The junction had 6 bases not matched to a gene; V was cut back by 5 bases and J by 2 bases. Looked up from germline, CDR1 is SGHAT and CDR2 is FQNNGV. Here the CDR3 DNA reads TGTGCCAGCAGCCTGCAAGCGGGACCCTACAATGAGCAGTTCTTC. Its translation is CASSLQAGPYNEQFF.

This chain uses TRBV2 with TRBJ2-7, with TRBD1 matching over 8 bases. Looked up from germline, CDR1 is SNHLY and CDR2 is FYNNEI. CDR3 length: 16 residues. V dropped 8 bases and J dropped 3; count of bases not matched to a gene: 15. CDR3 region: CASGGPGTGGFYEQYF. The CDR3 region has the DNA TGTGCCAGCGGAGGACCAGGGACAGGCGGTTTCTACGAGCAGTACTTC.

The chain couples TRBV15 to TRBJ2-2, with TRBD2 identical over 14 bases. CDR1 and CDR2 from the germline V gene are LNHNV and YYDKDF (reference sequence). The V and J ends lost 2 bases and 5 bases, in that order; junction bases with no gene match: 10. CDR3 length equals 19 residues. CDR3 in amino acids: CATSRPTGLAGGQTGELFF. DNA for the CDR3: TGTGCCACCAGCAGACCTACCGGACTAGCGGGGGGTCAGACCGGGGAGCTGTTTTTT.

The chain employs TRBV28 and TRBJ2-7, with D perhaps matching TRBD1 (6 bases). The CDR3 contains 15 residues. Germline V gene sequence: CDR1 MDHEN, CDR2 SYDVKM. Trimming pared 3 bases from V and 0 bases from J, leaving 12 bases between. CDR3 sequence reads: CASSLAQGSSYEQYF. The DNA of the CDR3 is TGTGCCAGCAGTTTGGCGCAGGGGAGCTCCTACGAGCAGTACTTC.

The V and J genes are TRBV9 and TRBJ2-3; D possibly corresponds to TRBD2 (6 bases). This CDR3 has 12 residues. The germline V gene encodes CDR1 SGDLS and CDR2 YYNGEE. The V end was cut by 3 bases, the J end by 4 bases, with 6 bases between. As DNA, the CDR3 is TGTGCCAGCAGCGGGGACTCAGATACGCAGTATTTT. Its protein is CASSGDSDTQYF.

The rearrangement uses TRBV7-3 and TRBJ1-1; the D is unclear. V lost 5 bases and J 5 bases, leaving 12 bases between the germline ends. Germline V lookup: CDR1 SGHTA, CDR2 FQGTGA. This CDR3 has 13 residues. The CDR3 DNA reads TGTGCCAGCAGCCCAAGTCCTAAGACTGAAGCTTTCTTT. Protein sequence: CASSPSPKTEAFF.

Here the CDR3 DNA reads TGCGCCAGCAGCCAAGTTTTAGGGGGACACTATGAGCAGTTCTTC. It is translated as CASSQVLGGHYEQFF. This chain joins TRBV4-1 and TRBJ2-1; TRBD1 is a possible D gene (6 bases). The germline CDR1 and CDR2 sequences are MGHRA and YSYEKL. V lost 1 base to trimming and J lost 8 bases, with 15 bases between them. This CDR3 region has 15 residues.

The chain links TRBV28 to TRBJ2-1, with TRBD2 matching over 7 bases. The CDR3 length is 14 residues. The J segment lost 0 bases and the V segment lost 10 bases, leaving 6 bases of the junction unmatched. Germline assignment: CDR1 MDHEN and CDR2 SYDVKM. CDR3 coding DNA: TGTGCCACCAACAGACTAGCCTCCTACAATGAGCAGTTCTTC. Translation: CATNRLASYNEQFF.

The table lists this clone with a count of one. CDR3 sequence (DNA): TGTGCCAGCAGTGAAGGGGTGGGCAGGGGAAAGAATGGCTACACCTTC. Its translation is CASSEGVGRGKNGYTF. The gene calls are TRBV6-1 and TRBJ1-2; possibly TRBD1 for D (6 bases). CDR3 length: 16 residues. Trimming stripped 1 base from V and 6 bases from J, with 18 bases between. CDR1 and CDR2 from the germline V gene are MNHNS and SASEGT.

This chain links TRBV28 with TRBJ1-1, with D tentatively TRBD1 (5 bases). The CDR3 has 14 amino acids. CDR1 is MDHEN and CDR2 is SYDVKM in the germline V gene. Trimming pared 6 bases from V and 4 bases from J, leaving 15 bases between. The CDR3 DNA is TGTGCCAGCAGCATCGGACGGGGGAGCACTGAAGCTTTCTTT. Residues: CASSIGRGSTEAFF.

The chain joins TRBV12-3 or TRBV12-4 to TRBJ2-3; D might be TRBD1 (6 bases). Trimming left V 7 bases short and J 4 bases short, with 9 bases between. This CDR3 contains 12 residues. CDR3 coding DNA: TGTGCCAGCAATCCAGGGGCAGATACGCAGTATTTT. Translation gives CASNPGADTQYF.